This T cell receptor (beta chain) was found in a study of blood T cell repertoires in COVID-19. Study information: Acute and convalescent COVID-19 specimens originated in the United States, Italy and Spain. PBMCs, B-cell-depleted T cells, or T cells were the source of the cDNA or gDNA that made up the material.

Trimming cost V 3 bases and J 3 bases; bases outside gene matches: 0. Looked up from germline, CDR1 is KGHSH and CDR2 is LQKENI. This CDR3 contains 14 residues. Original analysis: Nucleated cell counts were estimated from reference gene primer amplification. TCRdb keeps only in-frame clones here, not all; method: immunoSEQ multiplex PCR. The DNA gave D and trimming, while V, J and clone size come from that table. The sample includes fewer than 130,000 clones, about 80% of them seen just once. This chain links TRBV18 with TRBJ1-3; 9 bases are shared with TRBD1. The sequencing sample was made of peripheral blood. This TCR derives from an elderly woman with active or convalescent COVID-19. This CDR3 reads CASSPGQGGNTIYF. CDR3 nucleotides: TGTGCCAGCTCACCGGGACAGGGTGGAAACACCATATATTTT.